The 30 T cell receptor beta chains below all came from one sample that was sequenced in a study of CD8 T cells in Susac syndrome. Reverse transcription of about 0.5 to 1 ug RNA was carried out with random hexamers. TCRdb analysed the immunoSEQ multiplex PCR reads with MiXCR anew, one entry per CDR3 protein. Here the sample spans about 130,000 distinct CDR3 sequences, just under 95% being singletons. Sequencing was performed on CD8+ T cells from PBMCs. The origin of the receptors is a human donor with Susac syndrome.

This clonotype was found once. V and J are TRBV20-1 and TRBJ2-1; D is ambiguous. The CDR3 contains 14 residues. Germline-derived CDR1 and CDR2 are DFQATT and SNEGSKA (reference sequence). V was shortened by 1 base and J by 1 base, with 8 bases between the two germline ends. The CDR3 DNA reads as TGCAGTGCTAGAGGGGGTAGGTCCTACAATGAGCAGTTCTTC. Amino acid sequence: CSARGGRSYNEQFF.

The chain is built from TRBV9 and TRBJ1-1; 11 bases align to TRBD1. The CDR3 contains 14 residues. The germline V gene encodes CDR1 SGDLS and CDR2 YYNGEE. J was trimmed by 11 bases and V by 3 bases; bases with no gene match: 9. The CDR3, as DNA: TGTGCCAGCAGCGCCCCCCCGGGACAGGGGGGGGCTTTCTTT. Protein sequence: CASSAPPGQGGAFF.

This sequence joins TRBV12-5 and TRBJ2-7, with 13 bases fitting TRBD2. J gave up 5 bases and V 7 bases, and 17 bases lay outside the gene matches. The CDR3 sequence is 18 residues long. From germline, CDR1 is LGHNT and CDR2 FRNRAP. The CDR3 DNA reads as TGTGCTAGTGTCCAGTTTGGGTACGGACTAGCGGGAGTCGACGAGCAGTACTTC. Translation gives CASVQFGYGLAGVDEQYF.

The chain uses TRBV4-2 and TRBJ1-2; possible D gene TRBD1, 5 bases. V shed 8 bases and J shed 6 bases, with 13 bases lying between them. This CDR3 is 12 amino acids long. CDR1 and CDR2 (germline): LGHNA, YNFKEQ. The DNA for the CDR3 is TGTGCCAGCTGGGGGAAGGGGCATGGCTACACCTTC. This encodes CASWGKGHGYTF.

The gene calls are TRBV7-8 and TRBJ2-1, with D hard to call. V lost 0 bases to trimming and J lost 8 bases, with 23 bases between them. CDR3 length: 18 residues. CDR1 is SGHVS and CDR2 is FQNEAQ in the germline V gene. The CDR3 region is CASSLAVAAGSALDEQFF. CDR3 coding DNA: TGTGCCAGCAGCTTAGCGGTGGCCGCAGGTAGTGCGTTAGATGAGCAGTTCTTC.

This clonotype was seen just once. The chain employs TRBV20-1 and TRBJ2-1; 14 positions agree with TRBD2. V shed 4 bases and J 8 bases; nucleotides not matched to a gene: 10. The length of the CDR3 is 16 residues. Germline CDR1 reads DFQATT; CDR2 reads SNEGSKA (reference sequence). DNA of the CDR3: TGCAGTGCTACGGGACTAGCGGGAGCTTTTGTCGATGAGCAGTTCTTC. Translated: CSATGLAGAFVDEQFF.

The chain couples TRBV27 to TRBJ1-5, with 7 bases aligning to TRBD1. Looked up from germline, CDR1 is MNHEY and CDR2 is SMNVEV (reference sequence). V lost 8 bases and J lost 2; bases outside the gene matches: 6. The CDR3 loop spans 14 amino acids. CDR3 sequence (DNA): TGTGCCAGCTCTAGACAGGGCGGCAATCAGCCCCAGCATTTT. Translated, it gives CASSRQGGNQPQHF.

The chain has TRBV20-1 and TRBJ2-3; either TRBD1 or TRBD2 may supply D (5 bases each). Germline V gene sequence: CDR1 DFQATT, CDR2 SNEGSKA (reference sequence). Deletions cut 3 bases from V and 2 bases from J, with 15 bases between. This CDR3 has 15 residues. CDR3 sequence (DNA): TGCAGTGCTAGGGGACCTCATGAAGACACAGATACGCAGTATTTT. Translating gives CSARGPHEDTDTQYF.

The V and J genes are TRBV20-1 and TRBJ2-4; 8 bases are shared with TRBD1. Germline CDR1 DFQATT, CDR2 SNEGSKA (reference sequence). The trim removed 6 bases at V and 8 bases at J, leaving 9 bases unmatched. The CDR3 runs to 13 residues. In DNA, the CDR3 is TGCAGTGCCTGGACAGGGTTAATGGACATTCAGTACTTC. Translating gives CSAWTGLMDIQYF.

This clonotype was picked up one time. The chain links TRBV7-9 to TRBJ2-1; D may be TRBD2 (6 bases). The CDR3 has 16 residues. V lost 7 bases, J lost 2 bases, and 18 bases lay in between. CDR1 is SEHNR and CDR2 is FQNEAQ in the germline V gene (reference sequence). The CDR3 sequence: CASTPPHQRAYNEQFF. In DNA form, the CDR3 reads TGTGCCAGCACCCCTCCCCACCAGCGGGCCTACAATGAGCAGTTCTTC.

In DNA form, the CDR3 reads TGTGCCAGCAGCTTGGGTCTGGCCACTGAAGCTTTCTTT. Protein sequence: CASSLGLATEAFF. The chain combines TRBV5-6 with TRBJ1-1; D not certain. This CDR3 is 13 amino acids long. Per the germline V gene, CDR1 is SGHDT and CDR2 is YYEEEE. Trimming left V 0 bases short and J 4 bases short, with 7 bases between. The whole variable domain, remainder taken from reference TRBV5-6 and TRBJ1-1, is DAGVTQSPTHLIKTRGQQVTLRCSPKSGHDTVSWYQQALGQGPQFIFQYYEEEERQRGNFPDRFSGHQFPNYSSELNVNALLLGDSALYLCASSLGLATEAFFGQGTRLTVV.

This chain joins TRBV20-1 and TRBJ2-3, with TRBD2 identical over 13 bases. The CDR3 spans 17 residues. Germline lookup yields CDR1 DFQATT and CDR2 SNEGSKA (reference sequence). V was clipped by 4 bases and J by 2 bases; unmatched bases: 9. In DNA form, the CDR3 reads TGCAGTGCTACCAACTGGACTAGCGGGGGATACACAGATACGCAGTATTTT. Translating it yields CSATNWTSGGYTDTQYF.

V is TRBV5-1 and J is TRBJ2-7, with 11 bases fitting TRBD1. CDR1 and CDR2 (germline): SGHRS, YFSETQ. The CDR3 runs 15 residues. V lost 3 bases, J lost 4 bases, and 6 bases stayed unmatched. In DNA, the CDR3 is TGCGCCAGCAGCTCCGACGGGACAGGGGGATACGAGCAGTACTTC. Translated, it gives CASSSDGTGGYEQYF.

The rearrangement links TRBV15 to TRBJ2-1; TRBD2 is a possible D gene (6 bases). Germline CDR1 reads LNHNV; CDR2 reads YYDKDF (reference sequence). This CDR3 spans 16 amino acids. V was shortened by 4 bases and J by 1 base, with 14 bases between the two germline ends. CDR3 amino acids: CATSTLLAGSYNEQFF. The CDR3 nucleotides read TGTGCCACCAGCACCCTACTAGCAGGGTCCTACAATGAGCAGTTCTTC.

The chain links TRBV4-1 to TRBJ2-1, with TRBD2 identical over 12 bases. V trimming: 4 bases; J trimming: 8 bases; junction bases outside the gene matches: 6. In germline, CDR1 is MGHRA, CDR2 YSYEKL. This CDR3 has 15 residues. The CDR3, as DNA: TGCGCCAGCAGCCGTACTAGCGGGAGGACCGATGAGCAGTTCTTC. Its protein is CASSRTSGRTDEQFF.

This chain joins TRBV4-1 and TRBJ1-2, with a weak D call TRBD1 (6 bases). V was trimmed by 0 bases and J by 2 bases, leaving 7 bases between them. Per the germline V gene, CDR1 is MGHRA and CDR2 is YSYEKL. The CDR3 has 14 residues. The CDR3 DNA reads as TGCGCCAGCAGCCAAGAGACAGGCAACTATGGCTACACCTTC. Its translation: CASSQETGNYGYTF.

The chain combines TRBV7-8 with TRBJ1-1; TRBD1 aligns across 9 bases. The CDR3 totals 13 residues. CDR1 and CDR2 from the germline V gene are SGHVS and FQNEAQ. J was trimmed by 12 bases and V by 1 base; bases with no gene match: 6. As DNA, the CDR3 is TGTGCCAGCAGCTTAGGTACGGGACAGGGTTCTTTCTTT. Protein product: CASSLGTGQGSFF. Supplemented by reference TRBV7-8 and TRBJ1-1, the full variable domain reads GAGVSQSPRYKVAKRGQDVALRCDPISGHVSLFWYQQALGQGPEFLTYFQNEAQLDKSGLPSDRFFAERPEGSVSTLKIQRTQQEDSAVYLCASSLGTGQGSFFGQGTRLTVV.

The chain recombines TRBV4-1 with TRBJ2-6; D is tentatively TRBD1 or TRBD2 (7 bases each). CDR1 MGHRA and CDR2 YSYEKL come from the germline V gene. Trimming stripped 7 bases from V and 3 bases from J, with 19 bases between. The length of the CDR3 is 17 residues. The CDR3 spells CASTGGVGSGGANVLTF. CDR3 nucleotide sequence: TGCGCCAGCACAGGGGGGGTAGGATCGGGTGGGGCCAACGTCCTGACTTTC.

This clonotype was detected only once. The rearrangement uses TRBV12-3 or TRBV12-4 and TRBJ1-3; D gene unclear. The CDR3 runs 13 residues. Deletions cut 6 bases from V and 5 bases from J, with 11 bases between. The CDR3 region is CASSDGLRNTIYF. The CDR3 DNA sequence: TGTGCCAGCAGCGACGGCCTTAGAAACACCATATATTTT.

The CDR3 region is CASSLKDRGWADTQYF. The DNA of the CDR3 is TGTGCCAGCAGCTTGAAGGACAGGGGTTGGGCAGATACGCAGTATTTT. This rearrangement joins TRBV5-6 to TRBJ2-3, with 9 bases lining up with TRBD1. Trimming at V came to 1 base and at J to 4 bases, leaving 7 bases not matched to a gene. This CDR3 contains 16 residues. In germline, CDR1 is SGHDT, CDR2 YYEEEE.

The chain couples TRBV5-1 to TRBJ2-5, with D perhaps given as TRBD1 or TRBD2 (5 bases each). Germline loops: CDR1 SGHRS, CDR2 YFSETQ. V dropped 4 bases and J dropped 5 bases, with 18 bases sitting between them. CDR3 length: 15 residues. In DNA form, the CDR3 reads TGCGCCAGCAGCCCAAGTCTAGACTGGGGGGAGACCCAGTACTTC. This encodes CASSPSLDWGETQYF. Using reference TRBV5-1 and TRBJ2-5 for the parts outside the CDR3, the full variable domain is KAGVTQTPRYLIKTRGQQVTLSCSPISGHRSVSWYQQTPGQGLQFLFEYFSETQRNKGNFPGRFSGRQFSNSRSEMNVSTLELGDSALYLCASSPSLDWGETQYFGPGTRLLVL.

This chain connects TRBV4-2 to TRBJ2-1, with 12 bases lining up with TRBD2. The CDR3 covers 22 residues. J gave up 8 bases and V 4 bases, and 27 bases lay outside the gene matches. The germline CDR1 and CDR2 sequences are LGHNA and YNFKEQ. The CDR3 loop is CASSRPPGAGLAGGPVADEQFF. CDR3 sequence (DNA): TGTGCCAGCAGCCGACCGCCTGGGGCCGGGCTAGCGGGAGGGCCGGTGGCCGATGAGCAGTTCTTC.

As for this clonotype: At one end the junction does not follow the germline gene, possibly because of a read error. The V and J genes are TRBV6-6 and TRBJ1-2; D possibly corresponds to TRBD1 (5 bases). The CDR3 contains 14 residues. Germline-derived CDR1 and CDR2 are MNHNY and SVGAGI (reference sequence). The CDR3 here is CASSYSTAKYGYTF. Here the CDR3 DNA reads TGTGCCAGCAGTTACTCGACAGCTAAATATGGCTACACCTTC.

V and J are TRBV4-1 and TRBJ2-3; 7 bases align to TRBD2. This CDR3 is built from 16 residues. Germline V gene sequence: CDR1 MGHRA, CDR2 YSYEKL. The trim removed 0 bases at V and 2 bases at J, leaving 5 bases unmatched. The DNA of the CDR3 is TGCGCCAGCAGCCAAGATCCGGCGGGGGACACAGATACGCAGTATTTT. Its protein product is CASSQDPAGDTDTQYF.

The chain uses TRBV7-8 and TRBJ2-5; D may correspond to TRBD1 or TRBD2 (5 bases each). With 5 bases removed from V and 4 bases from J, the gap between germline ends came to 20 bases. Germline lookup yields CDR1 SGHVS and CDR2 FQNEAQ. This CDR3 has 16 amino acids. The CDR3, as DNA: TGTGCCAGCAGCACCCCCCGGGACCCGCCAGTAGAGACCCAGTACTTC. Amino acid sequence: CASSTPRDPPVETQYF.

The V call is TRBV11-2, the J call TRBJ1-5; 9 nucleotides match TRBD1. V shed 5 bases and J 3 bases; nucleotides not matched to a gene: 8. This CDR3 comprises 16 residues. Germline assignment: CDR1 SGHAT and CDR2 FQNNGV. The CDR3 region is CASSPGQGWNNQPQHF. The CDR3 DNA sequence: TGTGCCAGCAGCCCCGGACAGGGGTGGAACAATCAGCCCCAGCATTTT.

The gene calls are TRBV20-1 and TRBJ2-7; no clear D. This CDR3 contains 12 residues. Germline CDR1 is DFQATT and CDR2 is SNEGSKA (reference sequence). V was clipped by 5 bases and J by 4 bases, with 12 bases between them. The CDR3, as DNA: TGCAGTGCTCCGCGCTCATCATACGAGCAGTACTTC. Protein: CSAPRSSYEQYF.

V gene TRBV7-9 combines with J gene TRBJ2-7, with unresolved D. The CDR3 is made up of 13 amino acids. Per germline, CDR1 SEHNR and CDR2 FQNEAQ (reference sequence). Trimming cost V 3 bases and J 0 bases, with 6 bases left between them. CDR3 loop: CASSLESSYEQYF. The CDR3 DNA reads as TGTGCCAGCAGCTTGGAGAGCTCCTACGAGCAGTACTTC.

V is TRBV28 and J is TRBJ2-3; the D is unclear. The length of the CDR3 is 15 residues. Germline values: CDR1 MDHEN, CDR2 SYDVKM. The germline V and J ends were trimmed by 6 bases and 0 bases, with 13 bases remaining between them. The CDR3 nucleotides read TGTGCCAGCAGCCACCCCACAGTGAGCACAGATACGCAGTATTTT. Protein product: CASSHPTVSTDTQYF.

A note on this clonotype: Its ends do not fully match the called genes, so a read error is possible. V gene TRBV7-7 combines with J gene TRBJ2-1; 11 bases are shared with TRBD2. Germline V gene data show CDR1 as SSHAT and CDR2 as FNYEAQ (reference sequence). The CDR3 is 14 amino acids. CDR3 coding DNA: TGTGCTAGCAGCTTGGGACTAGCGGAGGGTGAGCAGTTCTTC. Encoded protein: CASSLGLAEGEQFF. Supplemented by reference TRBV7-7 and TRBJ2-1, the full variable domain reads GAGVSQSPRYKVTKRGQDVTLRCDPISSHATLYWYQQALGQGPEFLTYFNYEAQPDKSGLPSDRFSAERPEGSISTLTIQRTEQRDSAMYRCASSLGLAEGEQFFGPGTRLTVL.